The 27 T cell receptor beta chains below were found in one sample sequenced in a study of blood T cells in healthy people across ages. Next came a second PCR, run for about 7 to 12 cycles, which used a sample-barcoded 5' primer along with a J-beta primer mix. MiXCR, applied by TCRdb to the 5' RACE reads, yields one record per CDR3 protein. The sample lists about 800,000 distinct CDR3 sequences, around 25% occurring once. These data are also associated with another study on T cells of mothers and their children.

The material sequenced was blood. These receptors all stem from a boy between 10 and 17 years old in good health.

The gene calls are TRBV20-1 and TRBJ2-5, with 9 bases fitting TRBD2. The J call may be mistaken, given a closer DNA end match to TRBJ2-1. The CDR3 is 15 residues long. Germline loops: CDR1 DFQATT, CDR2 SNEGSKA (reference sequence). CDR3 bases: TGCAGTATAAGTCGGCGGGAGGGTCCATCTGGTGAGCAGTTCTTC. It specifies CSISRREGPSGEQFF.

The CDR3 bases are TGTGCCAGCTCACTGACTAGCGGGGCTCCAGATACGCAGTATTTT. Amino acid sequence: CASSLTSGAPDTQYF. The chain links TRBV18 to TRBJ2-3, with 11 bases lining up with TRBD2. Per germline, CDR1 KGHSH and CDR2 LQKENI. The CDR3 has 15 residues. With 4 bases clipped from V and 4 bases from J, the junction kept 4 bases outside the gene matches.

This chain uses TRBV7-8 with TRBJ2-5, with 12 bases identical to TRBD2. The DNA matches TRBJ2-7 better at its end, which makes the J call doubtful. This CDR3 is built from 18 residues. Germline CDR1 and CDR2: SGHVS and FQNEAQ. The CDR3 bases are TGTGCCAGCAGCCCGGGACTAGCGGGCTGGGCTGGGGACTACGAGCAGTACTTC. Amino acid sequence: CASSPGLAGWAGDYEQYF.

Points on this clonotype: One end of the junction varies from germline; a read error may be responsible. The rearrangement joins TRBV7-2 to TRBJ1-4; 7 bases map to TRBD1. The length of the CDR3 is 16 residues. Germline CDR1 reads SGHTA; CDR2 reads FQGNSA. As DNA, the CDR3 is TGTGCCGGCAGCCGTGTGGGACAGCTAGGAAATGAAAAACTGTTTTTT. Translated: CAGSRVGQLGNEKLFF.

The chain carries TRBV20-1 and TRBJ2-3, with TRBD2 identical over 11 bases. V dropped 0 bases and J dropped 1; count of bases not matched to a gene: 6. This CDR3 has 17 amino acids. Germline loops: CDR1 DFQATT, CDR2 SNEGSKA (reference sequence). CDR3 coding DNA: TGCAGTGCTAGAGACATAGCGGGAGGGATCCGCACAGATACGCAGTATTTT. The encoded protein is CSARDIAGGIRTDTQYF.

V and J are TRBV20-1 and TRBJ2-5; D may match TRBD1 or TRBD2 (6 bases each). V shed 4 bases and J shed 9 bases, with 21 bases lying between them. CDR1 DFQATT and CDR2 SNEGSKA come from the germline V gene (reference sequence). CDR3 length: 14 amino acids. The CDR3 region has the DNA TGCAGTGCTACCACGGGGGCCCAAGAGATGGCCCAGTACTTC. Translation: CSATTGAQEMAQYF.

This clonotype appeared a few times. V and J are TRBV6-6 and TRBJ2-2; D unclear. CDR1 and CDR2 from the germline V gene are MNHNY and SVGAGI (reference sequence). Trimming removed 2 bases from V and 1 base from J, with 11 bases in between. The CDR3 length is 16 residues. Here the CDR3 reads CASSYGSAENTGELFF. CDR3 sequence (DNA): TGTGCCAGCAGTTACGGGTCAGCCGAGAACACCGGGGAGCTGTTTTTT.

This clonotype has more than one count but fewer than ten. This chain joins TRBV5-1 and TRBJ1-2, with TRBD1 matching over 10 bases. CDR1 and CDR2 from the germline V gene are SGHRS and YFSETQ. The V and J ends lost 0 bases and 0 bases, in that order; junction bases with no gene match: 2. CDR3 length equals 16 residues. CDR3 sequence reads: CASSLGQGASNYGYTF. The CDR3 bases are TGCGCCAGCAGCTTGGGACAGGGGGCGTCTAACTATGGCTACACCTTC.

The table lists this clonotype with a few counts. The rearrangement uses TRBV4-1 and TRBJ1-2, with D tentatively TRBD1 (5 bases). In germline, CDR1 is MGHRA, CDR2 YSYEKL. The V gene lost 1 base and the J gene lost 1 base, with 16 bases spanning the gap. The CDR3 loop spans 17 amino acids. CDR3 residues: CASSQVWGGYLNYGYTF. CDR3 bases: TGCGCCAGCAGCCAAGTTTGGGGCGGGTACCTTAACTATGGCTACACCTTC.

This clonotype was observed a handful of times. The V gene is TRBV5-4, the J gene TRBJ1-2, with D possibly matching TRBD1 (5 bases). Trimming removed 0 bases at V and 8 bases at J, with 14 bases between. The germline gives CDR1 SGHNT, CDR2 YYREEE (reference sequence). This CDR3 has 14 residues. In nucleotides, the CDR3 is TGTGCCAGCAGCTTGGTCCCCCTCGAGGGGGGCTACACCTTC. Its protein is CASSLVPLEGGYTF.

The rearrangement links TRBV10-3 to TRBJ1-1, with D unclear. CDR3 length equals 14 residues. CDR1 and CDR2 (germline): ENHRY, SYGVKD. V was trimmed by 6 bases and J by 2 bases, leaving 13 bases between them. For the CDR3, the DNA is TGTGCCATCAGATCGCCGGCCACCAACACTGAAGCTTTCTTT. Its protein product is CAIRSPATNTEAFF.

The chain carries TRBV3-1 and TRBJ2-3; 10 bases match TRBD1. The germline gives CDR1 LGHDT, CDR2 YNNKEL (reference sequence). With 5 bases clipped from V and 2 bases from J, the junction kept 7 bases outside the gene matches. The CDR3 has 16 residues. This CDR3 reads CASSSWTGGLTDTQYF. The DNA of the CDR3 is TGTGCCAGCAGCTCCTGGACAGGGGGACTCACAGATACGCAGTATTTT.

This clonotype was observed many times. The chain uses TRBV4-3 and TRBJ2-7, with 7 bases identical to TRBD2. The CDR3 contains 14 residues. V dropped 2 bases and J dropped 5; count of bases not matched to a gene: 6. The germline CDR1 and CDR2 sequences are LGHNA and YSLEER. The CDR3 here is CASSQLTSSDEQYF. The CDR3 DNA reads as TGCGCCAGCAGCCAACTGACTAGCAGCGACGAGCAGTACTTC.

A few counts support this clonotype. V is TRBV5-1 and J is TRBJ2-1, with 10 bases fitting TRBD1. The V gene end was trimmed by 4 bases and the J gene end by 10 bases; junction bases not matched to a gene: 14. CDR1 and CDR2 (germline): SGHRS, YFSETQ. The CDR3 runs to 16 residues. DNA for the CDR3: TGCGCCAGCAGCCTGAATACCGGGACAGGGGTTGGGGAGCAGTTCTTC. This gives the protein CASSLNTGTGVGEQFF.

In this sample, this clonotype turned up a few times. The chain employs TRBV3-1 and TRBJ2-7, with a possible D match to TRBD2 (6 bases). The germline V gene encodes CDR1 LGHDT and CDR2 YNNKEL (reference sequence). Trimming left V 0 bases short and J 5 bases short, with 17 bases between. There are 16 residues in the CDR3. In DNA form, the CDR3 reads TGTGCCAGCAGCCAAGAAGGGCGGAGGGCATTTGACGAGCAGTACTTC. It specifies CASSQEGRRAFDEQYF.

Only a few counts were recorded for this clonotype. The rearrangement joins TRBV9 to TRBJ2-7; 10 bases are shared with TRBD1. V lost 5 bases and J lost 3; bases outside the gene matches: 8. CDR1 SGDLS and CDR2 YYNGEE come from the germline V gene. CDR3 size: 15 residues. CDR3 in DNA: TGTGCCAGCAGTCCAACCGGGACAGGGGACTACGAGCAGTACTTC. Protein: CASSPTGTGDYEQYF.

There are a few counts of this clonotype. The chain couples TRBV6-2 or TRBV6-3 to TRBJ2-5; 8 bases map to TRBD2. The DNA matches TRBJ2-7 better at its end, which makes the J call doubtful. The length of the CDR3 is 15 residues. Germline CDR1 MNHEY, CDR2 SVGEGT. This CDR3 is CASSYRSGSEYEQYF. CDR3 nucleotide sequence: TGTGCCAGCAGTTACAGGAGCGGGAGCGAATACGAGCAGTACTTC.

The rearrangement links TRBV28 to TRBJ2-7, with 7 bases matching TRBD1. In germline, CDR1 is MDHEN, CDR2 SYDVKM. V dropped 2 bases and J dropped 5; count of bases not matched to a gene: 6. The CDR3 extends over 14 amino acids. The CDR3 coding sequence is TGTGCCAGCAGTTTAACAGGGGCTATCCACGAGCAGTACTTC. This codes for CASSLTGAIHEQYF.

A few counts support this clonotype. The CDR3 loop is CASSAGATRFGYGYTF. The CDR3 region has the DNA TGTGCCAGCAGCGCTGGAGCGACCCGTTTTGGTTATGGCTACACCTTC. The chain joins TRBV9 to TRBJ1-2; D is ambiguous. This CDR3 has 16 amino acids. The germline V gene encodes CDR1 SGDLS and CDR2 YYNGEE. The V end lost 3 bases, the J end lost 5 bases, and 20 bases lay between the germline ends.

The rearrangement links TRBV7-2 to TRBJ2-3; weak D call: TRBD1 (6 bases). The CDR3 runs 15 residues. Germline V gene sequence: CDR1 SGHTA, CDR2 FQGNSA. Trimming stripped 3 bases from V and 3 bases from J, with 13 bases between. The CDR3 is CASSLDSHATDTQYF. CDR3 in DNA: TGTGCCAGCAGCTTGGACAGTCACGCTACAGATACGCAGTATTTT.

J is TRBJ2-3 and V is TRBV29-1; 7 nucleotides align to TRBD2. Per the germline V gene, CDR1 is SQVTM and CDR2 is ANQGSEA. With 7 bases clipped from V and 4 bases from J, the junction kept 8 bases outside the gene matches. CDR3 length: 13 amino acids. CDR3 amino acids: CSARGGEPDTQYF. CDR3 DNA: TGCAGCGCCCGTGGGGGGGAGCCAGATACGCAGTATTTT.

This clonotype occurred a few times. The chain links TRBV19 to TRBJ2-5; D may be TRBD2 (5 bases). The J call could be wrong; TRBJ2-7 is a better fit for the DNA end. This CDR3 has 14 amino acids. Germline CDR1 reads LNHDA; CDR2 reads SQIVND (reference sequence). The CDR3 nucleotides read TGTGCCAGTAGTATCGGACTCGGTTCCTACGAGCAGTACTTC. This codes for CASSIGLGSYEQYF.

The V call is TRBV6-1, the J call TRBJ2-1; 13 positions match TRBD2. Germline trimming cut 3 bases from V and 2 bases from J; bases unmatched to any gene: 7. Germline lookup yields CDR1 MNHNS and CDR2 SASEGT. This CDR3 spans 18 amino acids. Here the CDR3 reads CASSDTTSGRGPYNEQFF. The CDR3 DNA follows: TGTGCCAGCAGTGACACCACTAGCGGGAGGGGCCCCTACAATGAGCAGTTCTTC.

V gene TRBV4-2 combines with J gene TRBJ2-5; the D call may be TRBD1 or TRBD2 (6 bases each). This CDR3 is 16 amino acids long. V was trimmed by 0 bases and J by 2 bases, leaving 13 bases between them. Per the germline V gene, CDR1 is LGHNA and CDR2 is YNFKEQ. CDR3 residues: CASSQDKGGKQETQYF. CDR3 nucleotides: TGTGCCAGCAGCCAAGATAAGGGGGGAAAACAAGAGACCCAGTACTTC.

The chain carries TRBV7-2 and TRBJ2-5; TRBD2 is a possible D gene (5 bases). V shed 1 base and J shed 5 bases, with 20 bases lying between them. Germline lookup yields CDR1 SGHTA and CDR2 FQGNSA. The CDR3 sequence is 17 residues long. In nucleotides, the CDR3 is TGTGCCAGCAGCTTAGACCGGCGTAGCGCCCGCAGGGAGACCCAGTACTTC. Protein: CASSLDRRSARRETQYF.

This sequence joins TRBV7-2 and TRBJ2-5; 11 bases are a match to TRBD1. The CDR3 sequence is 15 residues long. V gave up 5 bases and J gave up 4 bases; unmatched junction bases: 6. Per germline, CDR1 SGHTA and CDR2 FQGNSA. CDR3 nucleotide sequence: TGTGCCAGCAGCCCTAGCGGGACAGGGGGAGAGACCCAGTACTTC. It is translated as CASSPSGTGGETQYF.

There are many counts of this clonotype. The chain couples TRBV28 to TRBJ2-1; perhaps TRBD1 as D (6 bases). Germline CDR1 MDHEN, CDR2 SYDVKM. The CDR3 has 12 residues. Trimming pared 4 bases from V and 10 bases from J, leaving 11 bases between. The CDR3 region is CASSSNRGEQFF. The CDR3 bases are TGTGCCAGCAGTTCTAATAGGGGGGAGCAGTTCTTC.